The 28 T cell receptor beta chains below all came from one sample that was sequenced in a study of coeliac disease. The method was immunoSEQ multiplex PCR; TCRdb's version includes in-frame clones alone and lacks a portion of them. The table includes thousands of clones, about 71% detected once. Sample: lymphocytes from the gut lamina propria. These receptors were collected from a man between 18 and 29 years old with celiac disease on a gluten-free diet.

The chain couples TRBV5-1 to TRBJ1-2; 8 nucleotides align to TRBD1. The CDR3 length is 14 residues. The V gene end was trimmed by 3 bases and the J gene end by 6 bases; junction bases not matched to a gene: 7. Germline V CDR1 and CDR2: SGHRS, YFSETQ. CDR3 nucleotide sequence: TGCGCCAGCAGCTCGCAGGACAGGGTTGATGGCTACACCTTC. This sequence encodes CASSSQDRVDGYTF. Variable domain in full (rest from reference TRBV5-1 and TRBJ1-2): KAGVTQTPRYLIKTRGQQVTLSCSPISGHRSVSWYQQTPGQGLQFLFEYFSETQRNKGNFPGRFSGRQFSNSRSEMNVSTLELGDSALYLCASSSQDRVDGYTFGSGTRLTVV.

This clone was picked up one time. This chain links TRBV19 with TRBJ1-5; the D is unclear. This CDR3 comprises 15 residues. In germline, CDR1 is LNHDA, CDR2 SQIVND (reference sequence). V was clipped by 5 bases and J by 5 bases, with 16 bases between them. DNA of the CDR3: TGTGCCAGTAGTGCCCGAAGAGAGAGTGATCAGCCCCAGCATTTT. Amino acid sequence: CASSARRESDQPQHF.

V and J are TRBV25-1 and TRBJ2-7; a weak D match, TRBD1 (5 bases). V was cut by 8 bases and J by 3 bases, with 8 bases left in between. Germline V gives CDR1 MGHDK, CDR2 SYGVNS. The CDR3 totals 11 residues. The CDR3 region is CASAGFYEQYF. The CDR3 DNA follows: TGTGCCAGCGCAGGGTTCTACGAGCAGTACTTC.

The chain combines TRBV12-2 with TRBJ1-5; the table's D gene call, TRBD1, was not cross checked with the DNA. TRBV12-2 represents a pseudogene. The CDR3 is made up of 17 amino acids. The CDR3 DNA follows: TGTGCAAGTCGCACCCCCAACAGGGTTTCGAGCAATCAGCCCCAGCATTTT. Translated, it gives CASRTPNRVSSNQPQHF.

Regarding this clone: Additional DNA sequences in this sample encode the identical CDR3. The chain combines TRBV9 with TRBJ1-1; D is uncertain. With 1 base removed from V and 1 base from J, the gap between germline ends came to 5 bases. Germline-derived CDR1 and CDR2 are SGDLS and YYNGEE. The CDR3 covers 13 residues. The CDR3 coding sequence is TGTGCCAGCAGCGTAATCCAGAACACTGAAGCTTTCTTT. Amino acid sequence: CASSVIQNTEAFF.

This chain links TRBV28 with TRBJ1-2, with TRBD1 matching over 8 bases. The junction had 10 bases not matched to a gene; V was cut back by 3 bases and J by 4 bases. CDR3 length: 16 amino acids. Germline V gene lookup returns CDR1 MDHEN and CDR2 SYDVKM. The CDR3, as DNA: TGTGCCAGCAGTTTGAGTTCAGGGGGCGCAACCTATGGCTACACCTTC. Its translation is CASSLSSGGATYGYTF.

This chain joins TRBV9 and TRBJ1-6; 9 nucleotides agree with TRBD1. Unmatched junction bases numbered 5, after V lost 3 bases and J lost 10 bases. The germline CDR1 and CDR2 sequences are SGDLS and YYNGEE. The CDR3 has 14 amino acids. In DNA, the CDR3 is TGTGCCAGCAGCGCAACAGGGGGCTCGTCACCCCTCCACTTT. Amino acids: CASSATGGSSPLHF.

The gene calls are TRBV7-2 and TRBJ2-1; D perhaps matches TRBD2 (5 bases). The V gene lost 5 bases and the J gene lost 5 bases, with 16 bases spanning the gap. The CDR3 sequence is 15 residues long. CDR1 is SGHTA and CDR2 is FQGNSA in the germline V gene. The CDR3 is CASSLSYGINNEQFF. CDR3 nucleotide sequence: TGTGCCAGCAGCCTCAGCTACGGGATCAACAATGAGCAGTTCTTC.

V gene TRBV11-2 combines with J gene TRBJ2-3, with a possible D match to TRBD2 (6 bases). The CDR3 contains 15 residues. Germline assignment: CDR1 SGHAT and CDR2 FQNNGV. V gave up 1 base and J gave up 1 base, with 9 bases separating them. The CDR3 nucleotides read TGTGCCAGCAGCTTAGTTGCTAGCGGCACAGATACGCAGTATTTT. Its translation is CASSLVASGTDTQYF.

CDR3 DNA: TGCGCCAGCAGCCTTCAAGGGGGACTAGCGGGGAACACCGGGGAGCTGTTTTTT. It yields the protein CASSLQGGLAGNTGELFF. This chain connects TRBV4-3 to TRBJ2-2; TRBD2 matches at 12 bases. The CDR3 loop spans 18 amino acids. From germline, CDR1 is LGHNA and CDR2 YSLEER. V was pared by 4 bases and J by 1 base, with 7 bases of the junction left unmatched.

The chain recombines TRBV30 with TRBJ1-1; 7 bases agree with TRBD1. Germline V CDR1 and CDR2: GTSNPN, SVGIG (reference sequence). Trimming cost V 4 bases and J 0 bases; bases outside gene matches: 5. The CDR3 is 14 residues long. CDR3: CAWTDRVVNTEAFF. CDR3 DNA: TGTGCCTGGACCGACAGGGTTGTGAACACTGAAGCTTTCTTT. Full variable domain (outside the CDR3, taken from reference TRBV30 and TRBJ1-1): SQTIHQWPATLVQPVGSPLSLECTVEGTSNPNLYWYRQAAGRGLQLLFYSVGIGQISSEVPQNLSASRPQDRQFILSSKKLLLSDSGFYLCAWTDRVVNTEAFFGQGTRLTVV.

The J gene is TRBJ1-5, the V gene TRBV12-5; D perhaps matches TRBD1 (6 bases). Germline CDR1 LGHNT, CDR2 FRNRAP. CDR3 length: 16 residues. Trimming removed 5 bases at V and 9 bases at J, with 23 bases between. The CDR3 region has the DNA TGTGCTAGTGGTGTGCGGGGGGGGGCAGGGTTTGGGCCCCAGCATTTT. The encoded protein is CASGVRGGAGFGPQHF.

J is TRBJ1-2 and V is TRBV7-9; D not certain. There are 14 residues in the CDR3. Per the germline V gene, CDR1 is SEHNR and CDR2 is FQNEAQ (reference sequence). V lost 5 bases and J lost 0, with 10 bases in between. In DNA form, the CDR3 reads TGTGCCAGCAGCCCTAGGGAGTCTAACTATGGCTACACCTTC. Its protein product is CASSPRESNYGYTF.

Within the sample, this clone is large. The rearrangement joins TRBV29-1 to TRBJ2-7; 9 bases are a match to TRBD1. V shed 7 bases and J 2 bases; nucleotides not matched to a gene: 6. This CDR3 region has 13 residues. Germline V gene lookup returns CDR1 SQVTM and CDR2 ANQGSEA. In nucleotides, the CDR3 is TGCAGCGCCTGGACAGGGGATACCTACGAGCAGTACTTC. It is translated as CSAWTGDTYEQYF.

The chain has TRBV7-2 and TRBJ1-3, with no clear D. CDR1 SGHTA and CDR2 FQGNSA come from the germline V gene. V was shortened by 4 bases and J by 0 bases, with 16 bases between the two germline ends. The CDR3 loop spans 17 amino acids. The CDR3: CASSSYPGLSSGNTIYF. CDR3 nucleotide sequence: TGTGCCAGCAGCTCCTACCCCGGACTCAGCTCTGGAAACACCATATATTTT.

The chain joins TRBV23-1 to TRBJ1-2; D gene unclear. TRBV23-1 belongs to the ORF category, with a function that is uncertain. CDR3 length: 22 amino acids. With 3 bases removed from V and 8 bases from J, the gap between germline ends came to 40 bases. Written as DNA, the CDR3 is TGCGCCAGCAGTCACCCGCGAGGTGTGTGTGTTGGCGGCGCTACTCCGATTTGGGGCTACACCTTC. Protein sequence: CASSHPRGVCVGGATPIWGYTF.

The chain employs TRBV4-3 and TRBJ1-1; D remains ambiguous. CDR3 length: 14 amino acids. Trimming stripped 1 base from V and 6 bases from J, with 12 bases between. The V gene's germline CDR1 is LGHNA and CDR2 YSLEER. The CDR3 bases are TGCGCCAGCAGCCAAGGTATTCCCGGAGCTGAAGCTTTCTTT. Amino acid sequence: CASSQGIPGAEAFF.

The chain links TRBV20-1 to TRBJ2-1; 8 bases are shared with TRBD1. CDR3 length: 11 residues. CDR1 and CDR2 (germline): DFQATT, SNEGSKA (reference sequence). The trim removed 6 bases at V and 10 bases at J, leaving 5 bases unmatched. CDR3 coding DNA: TGCAGTGCGACAGCAGGGGGCGAGCAGTTCTTC. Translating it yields CSATAGGEQFF.

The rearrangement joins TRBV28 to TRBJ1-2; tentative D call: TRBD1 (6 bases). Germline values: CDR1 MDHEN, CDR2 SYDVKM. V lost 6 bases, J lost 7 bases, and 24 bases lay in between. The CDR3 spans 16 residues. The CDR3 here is CASSSRSGQRSRGYTF. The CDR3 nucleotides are TGTGCCAGCAGCTCCCGATCCGGACAGAGAAGTCGTGGCTACACCTTC.

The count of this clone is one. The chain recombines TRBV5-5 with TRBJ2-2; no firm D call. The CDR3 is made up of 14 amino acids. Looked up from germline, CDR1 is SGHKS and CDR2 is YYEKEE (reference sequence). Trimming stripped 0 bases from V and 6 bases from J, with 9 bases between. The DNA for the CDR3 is TGTGCCAGCAGCTTGGGCGGTAAGGCCGGGGAGCTGTTTTTT. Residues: CASSLGGKAGELFF.

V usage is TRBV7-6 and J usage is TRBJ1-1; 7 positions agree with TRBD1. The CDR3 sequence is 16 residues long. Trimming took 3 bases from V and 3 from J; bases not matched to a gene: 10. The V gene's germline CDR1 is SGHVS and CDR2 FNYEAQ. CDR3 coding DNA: TGTGCCAGCAGCTTCAGACAGGGCGGGGCGGACACTGAAGCTTTCTTT. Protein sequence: CASSFRQGGADTEAFF.

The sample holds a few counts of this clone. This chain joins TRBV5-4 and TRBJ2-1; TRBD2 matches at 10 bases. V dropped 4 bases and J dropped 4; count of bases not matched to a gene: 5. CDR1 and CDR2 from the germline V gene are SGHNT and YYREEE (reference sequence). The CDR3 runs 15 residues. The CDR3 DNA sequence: TGTGCCAGCAGCGGGGGACTAGCGTCTTACAATGAGCAGTTCTTC. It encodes CASSGGLASYNEQFF.

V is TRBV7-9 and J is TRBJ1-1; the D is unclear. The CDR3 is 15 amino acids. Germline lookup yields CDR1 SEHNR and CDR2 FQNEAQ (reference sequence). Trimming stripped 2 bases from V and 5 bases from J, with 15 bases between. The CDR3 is CASSLISGSGTEAFF. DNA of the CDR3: TGTGCCAGCAGCTTAATTAGCGGGAGTGGGACTGAAGCTTTCTTT.

The CDR3 DNA sequence: TGTGCCAGCAGCTTGGGGGGGGACAGCCCGGGAGAGACCCAGTACTTC. Amino acid sequence: CASSLGGDSPGETQYF. V usage is TRBV5-4 and J usage is TRBJ2-5, with D possibly being TRBD1 (7 bases). V lost 0 bases and J lost 4, with 16 bases in between. The CDR3 covers 16 residues. Per the germline V gene, CDR1 is SGHNT and CDR2 is YYREEE (reference sequence).

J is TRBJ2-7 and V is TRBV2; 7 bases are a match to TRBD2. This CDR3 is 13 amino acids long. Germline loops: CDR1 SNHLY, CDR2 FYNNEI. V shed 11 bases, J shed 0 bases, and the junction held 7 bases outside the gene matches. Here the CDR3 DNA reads TGTGCCTGGTGGGGGGGGAGCTCCTACGAGCAGTACTTC. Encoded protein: CAWWGGSSYEQYF.

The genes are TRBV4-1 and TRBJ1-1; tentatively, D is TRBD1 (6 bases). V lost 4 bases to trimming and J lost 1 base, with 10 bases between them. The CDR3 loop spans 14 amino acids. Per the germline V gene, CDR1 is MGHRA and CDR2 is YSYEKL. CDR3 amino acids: CASSPVGGNTEAFF. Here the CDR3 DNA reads TGCGCCAGCAGCCCGGTAGGGGGGAACACTGAAGCTTTCTTT.

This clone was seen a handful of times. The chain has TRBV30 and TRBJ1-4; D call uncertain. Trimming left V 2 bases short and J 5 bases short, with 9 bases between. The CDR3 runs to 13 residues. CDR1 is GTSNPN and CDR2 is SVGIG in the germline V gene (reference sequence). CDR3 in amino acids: CAWSFRENEKLFF. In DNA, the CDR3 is TGTGCCTGGAGTTTTAGGGAGAATGAAAAACTGTTTTTT.

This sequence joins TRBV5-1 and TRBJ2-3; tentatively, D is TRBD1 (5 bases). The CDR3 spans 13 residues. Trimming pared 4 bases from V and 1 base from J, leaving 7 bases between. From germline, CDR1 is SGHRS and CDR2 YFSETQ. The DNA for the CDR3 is TGCGCCAGCAGCCTAGGGGGCACAGATACGCAGTATTTT. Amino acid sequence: CASSLGGTDTQYF.